This T cell receptor (beta chain) was documented in a study of T cell responses to AZD1222 COVID-19 vaccine. Only in-frame clones appear in the TCRdb table, and some are missing; sequencing was by immunoSEQ multiplex PCR. This sample yields roughly 80,000 clones, of which roughly 90% are seen a single time; approximately 1.4% belongs to the top ten. Germline V gives CDR1 SGHDN, CDR2 FVKESK. Trimming pared 3 bases from V and 4 bases from J, leaving 9 bases between. This CDR3 spans 13 amino acids. The gene calls are TRBV14 and TRBJ1-1; D is uncertain. This specimen consisted of peripheral blood, obtained 28 days after the second AZD1222 dose. The sequence was obtained from an adult who received the AZD1222 COVID-19 vaccine. CDR3 region: CASSQAGGTEAFF. In DNA, the CDR3 is TGTGCCAGCAGCCAGGCAGGCGGCACTGAAGCTTTCTTT.